This is a list of T cell receptor beta chains from one sample in a study of blood T cell repertoires in COVID-19. Assay used: immunoSEQ multiplex PCR; TCRdb lists only in-frame clones, some missing. Among around 250,000 clones listed, about 88% were seen once. Source material: PBMCs or T cells enriched from blood (not recorded which). Source of these receptors: a man aged 25-40 years with acute COVID-19. Each CDR3 is given with its conserved first and last residue. The order of the fields is J gene, V gene, clone size, D gene, CDR3 protein, CDR3 DNA. D genes are given only for firm matches. Clone size is not always given. Where it is, it says once, few, many or a class for expanded clones.

J gene: TRBJ2-2
V gene: TRBV24-1
clone size: -
D gene: TRBD2
CDR3 protein: CATRWGGTGELFF
CDR3 DNA: TGTGCCACCCGGTGGGGGGGCACCGGGGAGCTGTTTTTT

J gene: TRBJ1-6
V gene: TRBV2
clone size: -
D gene: TRBD1
CDR3 protein: CASSADRYNSPLHF
CDR3 DNA: TGTGCCAGCAGTGCGGACAGGTATAATTCACCCCTCCACTTT

J gene: TRBJ2-4
V gene: TRBV5-6
clone size: -
D gene: -
CDR3 protein: CASSRLGEDIQYF
CDR3 DNA: TGTGCCAGCAGCCGGCTGGGGGAGGACATTCAGTACTTC

J gene: TRBJ1-2
V gene: TRBV5-1
clone size: -
D gene: TRBD1
CDR3 protein: CASRLDRGLYGYTF
CDR3 DNA: TGCGCCAGCAGGCTGGACAGGGGGCTTTATGGCTACACCTTC

J gene: TRBJ1-2
V gene: TRBV25-1
clone size: -
D gene: -
CDR3 protein: CASSDGGATNYGYTF
CDR3 DNA: TGTGCCAGCAGTGACGGAGGGGCTACTAACTATGGCTACACCTTC

J gene: TRBJ2-5
V gene: TRBV5-6
clone size: -
D gene: TRBD2
CDR3 protein: CASSLGLALQETQYF
CDR3 DNA: TGTGCCAGCAGCTTGGGACTAGCGCTCCAAGAGACCCAGTACTTC

J gene: TRBJ1-1
V gene: TRBV6-5
clone size: -
D gene: TRBD1
CDR3 protein: CASSLTGGNTEAFF
CDR3 DNA: TGTGCCAGCAGTCTTACAGGGGGGAACACTGAAGCTTTCTTT

J gene: TRBJ2-1
V gene: TRBV20-1
clone size: few
D gene: -
CDR3 protein: CSSGVREQFF
CDR3 DNA: TGCAGCTCAGGGGTAAGGGAGCAGTTCTTC

J gene: TRBJ2-1
V gene: TRBV9
clone size: -
D gene: -
CDR3 protein: CASSGRDYEQFF
CDR3 DNA: TGTGCCAGCAGCGGCCGGGATTATGAGCAGTTCTTC

J gene: TRBJ2-2
V gene: TRBV6-6
clone size: few
D gene: TRBD1
CDR3 protein: CASIGDRADGELFF
CDR3 DNA: TGTGCCAGCATTGGGGACAGGGCAGACGGGGAGCTGTTTTTT

J gene: TRBJ2-2
V gene: TRBV24-1
clone size: once
D gene: TRBD1
CDR3 protein: CATTSTGEAGELFF
CDR3 DNA: TGTGCCACCACCTCGACAGGGGAGGCCGGGGAGCTGTTTTTT

J gene: TRBJ1-1
V gene: TRBV3-1/TRBV3-2
clone size: -
D gene: TRBD1
CDR3 protein: CASSRDAVPGQEAFF
CDR3 DNA: TGTGCCAGCAGCCGAGACGCTGTTCCGGGACAGGAAGCTTTCTTT

J gene: TRBJ2-1
V gene: TRBV24-1
clone size: -
D gene: TRBD2
CDR3 protein: CATSALPTSGSSYNEQFF
CDR3 DNA: TGTGCCACCAGTGCCTTACCCACTAGCGGGAGCTCCTACAATGAGCAGTTCTTC

J gene: TRBJ1-2
V gene: TRBV27
clone size: few
D gene: -
CDR3 protein: CASSFSGQNYGYTF
CDR3 DNA: TGTGCCAGCAGTTTCTCCGGACAGAACTATGGCTACACCTTC

J gene: TRBJ2-1
V gene: TRBV6-4
clone size: -
D gene: TRBD2
CDR3 protein: CASRPTSGSSNEQFF
CDR3 DNA: TGTGCCAGCAGACCGACTAGCGGGAGTAGCAATGAGCAGTTCTTC

J gene: TRBJ1-2
V gene: TRBV7-3
clone size: -
D gene: TRBD1
CDR3 protein: CASSRDSNYGYTF
CDR3 DNA: TGTGCCAGCAGTCGGGACAGTAACTATGGCTACACCTTC

J gene: TRBJ2-2
V gene: TRBV6-4
clone size: -
D gene: TRBD1
CDR3 protein: CASRGQGNTGELFF
CDR3 DNA: TGTGCCAGCAGGGGACAGGGCAACACCGGGGAGCTGTTTTTT

J gene: TRBJ2-2
V gene: TRBV6-5
clone size: few
D gene: TRBD1
CDR3 protein: CASDRDTNTGELFF
CDR3 DNA: TGTGCCAGCGACAGGGATACGAACACCGGGGAGCTGTTTTTT

J gene: TRBJ1-2
V gene: TRBV7-3
clone size: -
D gene: -
CDR3 protein: CASLTDYTF
CDR3 DNA: TGTGCCAGTCTGACAGACTACACCTTC

J gene: TRBJ1-5
V gene: TRBV4-1
clone size: -
D gene: -
CDR3 protein: CASSYPGRNQPQHF
CDR3 DNA: TGCGCCAGCAGCTATCCAGGGCGCAATCAGCCCCAGCATTTT

J gene: TRBJ1-2
V gene: TRBV6-5
clone size: -
D gene: -
CDR3 protein: CASNTGPPKYGYTF
CDR3 DNA: TGTGCCAGCAATACAGGGCCCCCTAAGTATGGCTACACCTTC

J gene: TRBJ1-1
V gene: TRBV28
clone size: -
D gene: -
CDR3 protein: CASRRSYTGTEAFF
CDR3 DNA: TGTGCCAGCAGACGATCCTACACAGGGACTGAAGCTTTCTTT

J gene: TRBJ1-6
V gene: TRBV4-3
clone size: once
D gene: -
CDR3 protein: CASSQQTRLSPLHF
CDR3 DNA: TGCGCCAGCAGCCAGCAGACACGCCTTTCACCCCTCCACTTT

J gene: TRBJ1-3
V gene: TRBV5-1
clone size: -
D gene: -
CDR3 protein: CASSSDSSGNTIYF
CDR3 DNA: TGTGCCAGCAGCTCCGACAGCTCTGGAAACACCATATATTTT

J gene: TRBJ2-3
V gene: TRBV28
clone size: -
D gene: TRBD2
CDR3 protein: CASIRLAEPRDTQYF
CDR3 DNA: TGTGCCAGCATACGACTAGCGGAGCCCCGCGATACGCAGTATTTT

J gene: TRBJ2-2
V gene: TRBV18
clone size: -
D gene: TRBD2
CDR3 protein: CASSPPRVAGELNTGELFF
CDR3 DNA: TGTGCCAGCTCACCACCAAGGGTAGCGGGAGAACTGAACACCGGGGAGCTGTTTTTT

J gene: TRBJ2-2
V gene: TRBV19
clone size: -
D gene: -
CDR3 protein: CASSSKSGGRGTGELFF
CDR3 DNA: TGTGCCAGTAGTTCTAAATCTGGGGGGAGAGGGACCGGGGAGCTGTTTTTT

J gene: TRBJ1-4
V gene: TRBV5-1
clone size: -
D gene: TRBD1
CDR3 protein: CASSLAQGDEKLFF
CDR3 DNA: TGCGCCAGCAGCTTGGCACAGGGGGATGAAAAACTGTTTTTT

J gene: TRBJ2-1
V gene: TRBV7-2
clone size: few
D gene: TRBD1
CDR3 protein: CASSSQGTGGWNEQFF
CDR3 DNA: TGTGCCAGCAGCTCCCAAGGGACAGGGGGCTGGAATGAGCAGTTCTTC

J gene: TRBJ2-3
V gene: TRBV2
clone size: -
D gene: -
CDR3 protein: CASSGSTDTQYF
CDR3 DNA: TGTGCCAGCAGCGGGAGCACAGATACGCAGTATTTT

J gene: TRBJ1-4
V gene: TRBV5-4
clone size: -
D gene: -
CDR3 protein: CASSPGGAQGNEKLFF
CDR3 DNA: TGTGCCAGCAGCCCGGGGGGGGCGCAGGGTAATGAAAAACTGTTTTTT

J gene: TRBJ2-5
V gene: TRBV3-1/TRBV3-2
clone size: -
D gene: -
CDR3 protein: CASSQGWGTQETQYF
CDR3 DNA: TGTGCCAGCAGCCAAGGGTGGGGGACACAAGAGACCCAGTACTTC

J gene: TRBJ2-3
V gene: TRBV11-1
clone size: -
D gene: TRBD2
CDR3 protein: CASSLDGRASDTQYF
CDR3 DNA: TGTGCCAGCAGCTTAGACGGGAGGGCCTCAGATACGCAGTATTTT

J gene: TRBJ2-2
V gene: TRBV4-3
clone size: -
D gene: -
CDR3 protein: CASSQDTTSSGELFF
CDR3 DNA: TGCGCCAGCAGCCAAGATACAACTAGTTCCGGGGAGCTGTTTTTT

J gene: TRBJ2-1
V gene: TRBV3-1/TRBV3-2
clone size: -
D gene: TRBD2
CDR3 protein: CASSLRLAGGFTSSYNEQFF
CDR3 DNA: TGTGCCAGCAGCCTGAGACTAGCGGGGGGGTTTACAAGCTCCTACAATGAGCAGTTCTTC

J gene: TRBJ2-2
V gene: TRBV19
clone size: -
D gene: -
CDR3 protein: CASRTLGATGELFF
CDR3 DNA: TGTGCCAGTAGGACCTTGGGGGCTACGGGGGAGCTGTTTTTT

J gene: TRBJ1-1
V gene: TRBV4-2
clone size: once
D gene: -
CDR3 protein: CASSQDLAGTEAFF
CDR3 DNA: TGTGCCAGCAGCCAAGACCTTGCGGGGACTGAAGCTTTCTTT

J gene: TRBJ1-2
V gene: TRBV12-3/TRBV12-4
clone size: once
D gene: -
CDR3 protein: CASSVRNYGYTF
CDR3 DNA: TGTGCCAGCTCAGTCAGGAACTATGGCTACACCTTC

J gene: TRBJ2-3
V gene: TRBV4-3
clone size: -
D gene: -
CDR3 protein: CAHCGKSNSTDTQYF
CDR3 DNA: TGCGCCCATTGCGGGAAGTCCAATAGCACAGATACGCAGTATTTT